This T cell receptor beta chain is from a study of early T cells in non-severe SARS-CoV-2 infection. The wider study: Chains from this unsorted whole-blood bulk RNA could not be paired.

MiXCR, applied by TCRdb to the 5' RACE reads, yields one record per CDR3 protein. The sample shows around 49,000 distinct CDR3 sequences, about 9.9% of them seen only once. This clonotype was observed at least ten times. The clonotype was recovered from an adult who was a healthcare worker with PCR-confirmed SARS-CoV-2 infection or an uninfected control (not recorded which). Input material: whole blood.

DNA for the CDR3: TGTGCCAGCAGCCCTATAACCTCGACAGGGGTGAACACTGAAGCTTTCTTT. Translated, it gives CASSPITSTGVNTEAFF. The chain employs TRBV4-2 and TRBJ1-1; 8 bases agree with TRBD1. Trimming took 4 bases from V and 0 from J; bases not matched to a gene: 10. CDR1 LGHNA and CDR2 YNFKEQ come from the germline V gene. The CDR3 extends over 17 amino acids.